This TCR beta chain was identified in a study of long-term antiretroviral therapy in people with HIV. Trimming left V 0 bases short and J 2 bases short, with 13 bases between. From germline, CDR1 is LNHNV and CDR2 YYDKDF (reference sequence). CDR3 length equals 16 residues. Samples were assayed with immunoSEQ v3.0 at survey level. The assay was immunoSEQ multiplex PCR, and TCRdb's table has in-frame clones only and misses some. This table has fewer than 45,000 clones, approximately 85% appearing once. The starting material was unsorted PBMCs, obtained 0.3 years after starting antiretroviral therapy. The rearrangement links TRBV15 to TRBJ2-5; D is unclear. The sequence came from a man younger than 35 with HIV. The DNA for the CDR3 is TGTGCCACCAGCAGAGATTGGCAGGCTGGGCAAGAGACCCAGTACTTC. Translating it yields CATSRDWQAGQETQYF.